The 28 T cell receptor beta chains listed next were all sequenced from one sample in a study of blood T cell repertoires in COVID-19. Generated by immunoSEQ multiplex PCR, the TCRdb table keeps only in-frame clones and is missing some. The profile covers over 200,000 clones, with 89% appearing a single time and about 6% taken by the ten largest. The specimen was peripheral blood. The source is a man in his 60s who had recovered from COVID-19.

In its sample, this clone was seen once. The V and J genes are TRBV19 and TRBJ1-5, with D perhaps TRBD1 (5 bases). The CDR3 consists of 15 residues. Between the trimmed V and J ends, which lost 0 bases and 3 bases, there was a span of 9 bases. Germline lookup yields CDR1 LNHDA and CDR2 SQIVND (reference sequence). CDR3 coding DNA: TGTGCCAGTAGTATAGATTCAGGGAACAATCAGCCCCAGCATTTT. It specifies CASSIDSGNNQPQHF.

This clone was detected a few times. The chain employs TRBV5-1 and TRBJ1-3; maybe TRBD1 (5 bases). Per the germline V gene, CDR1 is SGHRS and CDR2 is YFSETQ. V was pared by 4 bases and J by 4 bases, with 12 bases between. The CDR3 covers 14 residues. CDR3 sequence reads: CASSPGLAGNTIYF. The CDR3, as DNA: TGCGCCAGCAGCCCGGGACTCGCCGGAAACACCATATATTTT.

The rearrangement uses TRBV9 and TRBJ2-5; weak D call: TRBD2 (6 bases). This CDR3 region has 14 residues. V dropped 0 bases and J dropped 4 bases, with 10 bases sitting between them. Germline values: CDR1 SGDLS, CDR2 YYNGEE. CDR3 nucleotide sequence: TGTGCCAGCAGCGTAGGGAGGGTCGGAGAGACCCAGTACTTC. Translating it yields CASSVGRVGETQYF.

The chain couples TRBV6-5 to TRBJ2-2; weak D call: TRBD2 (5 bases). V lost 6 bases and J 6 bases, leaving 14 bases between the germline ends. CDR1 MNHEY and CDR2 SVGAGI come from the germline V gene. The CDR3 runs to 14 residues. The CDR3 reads CASRGRSDAGELFF. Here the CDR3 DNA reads TGTGCCAGCAGGGGGAGATCAGACGCCGGGGAGCTGTTTTTT.

CDR3 nucleotide sequence: TGTGCCAGCACCCCCTCTGGGGGCAAATTTGAAGCTTTCTTT. Translating gives CASTPSGGKFEAFF. The rearrangement joins TRBV28 to TRBJ1-1, with D possibly TRBD1 on 6 matching bases. V was clipped by 7 bases and J by 7 bases, with 19 bases between them. Germline CDR1 reads MDHEN; CDR2 reads SYDVKM. This CDR3 comprises 14 residues.

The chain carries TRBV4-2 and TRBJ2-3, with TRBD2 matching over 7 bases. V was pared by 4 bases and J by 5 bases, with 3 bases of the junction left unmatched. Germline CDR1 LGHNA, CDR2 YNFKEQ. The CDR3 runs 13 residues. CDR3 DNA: TGTGCCAGCAGCCCGGGGGGTAAAGATACGCAGTATTTT. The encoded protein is CASSPGGKDTQYF.

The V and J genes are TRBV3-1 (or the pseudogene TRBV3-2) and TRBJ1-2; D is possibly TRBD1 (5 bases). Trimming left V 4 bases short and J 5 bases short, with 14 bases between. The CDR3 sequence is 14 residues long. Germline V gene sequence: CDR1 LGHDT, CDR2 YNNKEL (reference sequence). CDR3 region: CASSLWGVGYGYTF. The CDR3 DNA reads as TGTGCCAGCAGCCTTTGGGGGGTAGGGTATGGCTACACCTTC.

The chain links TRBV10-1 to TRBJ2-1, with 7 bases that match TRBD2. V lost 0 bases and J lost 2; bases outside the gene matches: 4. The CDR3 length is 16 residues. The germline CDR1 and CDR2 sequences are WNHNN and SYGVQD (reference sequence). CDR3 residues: CASSESAGATYNEQFF. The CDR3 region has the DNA TGCGCCAGCAGTGAGTCGGCGGGAGCAACCTACAATGAGCAGTTCTTC.

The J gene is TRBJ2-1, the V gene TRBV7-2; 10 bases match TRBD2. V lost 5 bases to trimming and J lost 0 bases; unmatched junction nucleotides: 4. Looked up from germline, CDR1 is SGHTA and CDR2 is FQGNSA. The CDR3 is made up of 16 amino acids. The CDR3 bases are TGTGCCAGCAGCAAAAGCGGGGGGGGCTCCTACAATGAGCAGTTCTTC. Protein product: CASSKSGGGSYNEQFF.

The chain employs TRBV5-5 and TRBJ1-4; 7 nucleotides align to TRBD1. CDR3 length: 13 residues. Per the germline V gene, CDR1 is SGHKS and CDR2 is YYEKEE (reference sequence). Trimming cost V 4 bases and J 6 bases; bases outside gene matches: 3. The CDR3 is CASSTGTDEKLFF. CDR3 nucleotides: TGTGCCAGCAGCACTGGGACAGATGAAAAACTGTTTTTT.

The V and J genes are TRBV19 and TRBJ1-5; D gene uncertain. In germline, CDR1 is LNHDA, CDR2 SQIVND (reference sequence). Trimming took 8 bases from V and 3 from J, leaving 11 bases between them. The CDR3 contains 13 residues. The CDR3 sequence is CASAISYNQPQHF. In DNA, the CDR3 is TGTGCCAGTGCCATAAGCTACAATCAGCCCCAGCATTTT.

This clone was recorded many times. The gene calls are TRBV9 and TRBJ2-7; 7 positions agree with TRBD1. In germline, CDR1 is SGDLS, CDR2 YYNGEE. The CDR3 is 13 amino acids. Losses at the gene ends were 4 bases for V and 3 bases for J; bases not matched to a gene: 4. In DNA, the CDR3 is TGTGCCAGCAGCACCCGGGACAGCTACGAGCAGTACTTC. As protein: CASSTRDSYEQYF. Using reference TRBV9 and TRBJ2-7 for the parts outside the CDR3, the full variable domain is DSGVTQTPKHLITATGQRVTLRCSPRSGDLSVYWYQQSLDQGLQFLIQYYNGEERAKGNILERFSAQQFPDLHSELNLSSLELGDSALYFCASSTRDSYEQYFGPGTRLTVT.

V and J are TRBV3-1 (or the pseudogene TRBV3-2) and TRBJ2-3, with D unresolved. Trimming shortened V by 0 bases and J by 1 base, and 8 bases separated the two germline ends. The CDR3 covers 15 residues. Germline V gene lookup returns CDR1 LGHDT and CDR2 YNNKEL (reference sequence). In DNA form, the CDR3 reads TGTGCCAGCAGCCAAGATGACCGGGGCACAGATACGCAGTATTTT. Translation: CASSQDDRGTDTQYF.

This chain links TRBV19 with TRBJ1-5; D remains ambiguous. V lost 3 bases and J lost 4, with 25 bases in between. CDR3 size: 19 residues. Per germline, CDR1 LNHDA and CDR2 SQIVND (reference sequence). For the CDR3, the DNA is TGTGCCAGTAGTATCGGCCCGCTTTGGGCCCGAGATTATAATCAGCCCCAGCATTTT. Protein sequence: CASSIGPLWARDYNQPQHF.

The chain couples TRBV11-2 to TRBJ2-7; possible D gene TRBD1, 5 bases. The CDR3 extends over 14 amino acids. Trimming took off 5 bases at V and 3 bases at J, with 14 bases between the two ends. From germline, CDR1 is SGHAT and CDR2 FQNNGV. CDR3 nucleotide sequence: TGTGCCAGCAGCCGTGGACACTCCTACTACGAGCAGTACTTC. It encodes CASSRGHSYYEQYF.

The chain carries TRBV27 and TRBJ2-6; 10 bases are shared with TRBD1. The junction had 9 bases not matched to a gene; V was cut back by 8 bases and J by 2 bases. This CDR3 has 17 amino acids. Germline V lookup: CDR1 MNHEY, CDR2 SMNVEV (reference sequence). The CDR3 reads CASSQGQGKAGANVLTF. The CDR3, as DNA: TGTGCCAGCTCTCAGGGACAGGGGAAGGCTGGGGCCAACGTCCTGACTTTC.

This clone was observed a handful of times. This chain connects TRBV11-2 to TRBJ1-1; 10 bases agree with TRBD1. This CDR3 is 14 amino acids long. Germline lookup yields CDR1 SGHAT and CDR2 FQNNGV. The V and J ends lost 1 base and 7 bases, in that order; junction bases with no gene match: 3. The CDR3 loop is CASSLVRDRGEAFF. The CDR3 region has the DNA TGTGCCAGCAGCTTAGTCCGGGACAGGGGTGAAGCTTTCTTT.

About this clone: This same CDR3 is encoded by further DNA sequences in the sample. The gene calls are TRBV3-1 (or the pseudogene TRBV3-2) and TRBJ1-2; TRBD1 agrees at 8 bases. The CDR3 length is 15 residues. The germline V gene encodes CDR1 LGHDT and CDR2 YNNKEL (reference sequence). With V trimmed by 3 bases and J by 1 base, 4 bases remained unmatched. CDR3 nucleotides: TGTGCCAGCAGCCACTGGGACAGGAGTAACTATGGCTACACCTTC. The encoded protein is CASSHWDRSNYGYTF.

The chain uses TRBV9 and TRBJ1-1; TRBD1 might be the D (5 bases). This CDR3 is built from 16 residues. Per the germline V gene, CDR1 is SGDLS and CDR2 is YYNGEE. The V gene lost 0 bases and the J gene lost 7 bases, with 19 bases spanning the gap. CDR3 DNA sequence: TGTGCCAGCAGCGTAGGTTCCCGGTGGGGGGAGGGTGAAGCTTTCTTT. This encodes CASSVGSRWGEGEAFF.

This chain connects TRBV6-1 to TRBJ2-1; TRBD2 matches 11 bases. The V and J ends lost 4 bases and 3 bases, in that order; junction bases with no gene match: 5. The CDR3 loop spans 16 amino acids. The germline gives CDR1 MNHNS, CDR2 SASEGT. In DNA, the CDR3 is TGTGCCAGCAGTGGGCGGCTAGCGGGAGGCTACAATGAGCAGTTCTTC. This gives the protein CASSGRLAGGYNEQFF.

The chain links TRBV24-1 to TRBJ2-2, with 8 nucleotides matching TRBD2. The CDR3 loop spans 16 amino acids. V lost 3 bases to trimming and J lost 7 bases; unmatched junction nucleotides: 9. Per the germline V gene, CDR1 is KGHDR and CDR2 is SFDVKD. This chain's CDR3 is CATSDGGAGVNGELFF. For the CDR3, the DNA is TGTGCCACCAGTGATGGGGGAGCGGGAGTGAACGGGGAGCTGTTTTTT.

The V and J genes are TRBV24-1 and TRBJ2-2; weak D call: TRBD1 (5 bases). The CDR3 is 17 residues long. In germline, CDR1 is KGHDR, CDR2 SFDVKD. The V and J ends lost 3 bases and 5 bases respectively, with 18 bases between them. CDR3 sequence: CATSDKKIGVKTGELFF. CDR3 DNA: TGTGCCACCAGTGATAAGAAGATAGGGGTGAAAACCGGGGAGCTGTTTTTT.

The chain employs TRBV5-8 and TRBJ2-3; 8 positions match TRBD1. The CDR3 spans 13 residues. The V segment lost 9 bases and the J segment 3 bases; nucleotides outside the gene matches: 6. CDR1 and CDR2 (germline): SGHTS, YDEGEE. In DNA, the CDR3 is TGTGCCATAGTTGGACAGGGAACAGATACGCAGTATTTT. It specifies CAIVGQGTDTQYF.

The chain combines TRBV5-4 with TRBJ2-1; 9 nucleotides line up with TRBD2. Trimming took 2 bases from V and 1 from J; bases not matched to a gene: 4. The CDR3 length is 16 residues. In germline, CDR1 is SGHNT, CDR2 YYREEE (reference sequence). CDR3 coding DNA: TGTGCCAGCAGCTTAGGCGGGAGGGCATCCTACAATGAGCAGTTCTTC. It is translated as CASSLGGRASYNEQFF.

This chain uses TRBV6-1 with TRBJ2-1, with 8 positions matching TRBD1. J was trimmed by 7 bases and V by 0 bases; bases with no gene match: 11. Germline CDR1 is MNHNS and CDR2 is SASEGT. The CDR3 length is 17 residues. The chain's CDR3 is CASSEAVGTGNFNEQFF. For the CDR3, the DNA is TGTGCCAGCAGTGAAGCCGTAGGGACAGGAAATTTTAATGAGCAGTTCTTC.

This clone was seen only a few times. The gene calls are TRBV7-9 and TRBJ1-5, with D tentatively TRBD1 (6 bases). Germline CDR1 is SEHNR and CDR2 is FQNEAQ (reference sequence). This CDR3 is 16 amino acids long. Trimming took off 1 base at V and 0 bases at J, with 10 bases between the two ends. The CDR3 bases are TGTGCCAGCAGCTTAGGAGGGGGACGTAGCAATCAGCCCCAGCATTTT. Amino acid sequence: CASSLGGGRSNQPQHF.

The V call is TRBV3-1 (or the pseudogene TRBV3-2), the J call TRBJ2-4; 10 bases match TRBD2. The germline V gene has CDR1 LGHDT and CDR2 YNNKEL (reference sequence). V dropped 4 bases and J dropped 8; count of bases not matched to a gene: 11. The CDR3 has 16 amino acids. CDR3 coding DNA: TGTGCCAGCAGCCCCCTCAGCGGGAGGGCCGGGGACATTCAGTACTTC. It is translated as CASSPLSGRAGDIQYF.

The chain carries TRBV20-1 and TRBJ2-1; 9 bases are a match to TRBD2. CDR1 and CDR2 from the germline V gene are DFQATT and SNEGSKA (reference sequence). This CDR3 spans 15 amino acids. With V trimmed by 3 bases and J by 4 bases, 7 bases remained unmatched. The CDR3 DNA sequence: TGCAGTGCTAGTATGGCGGGGGGGCCGTACAATGAGCAGTTCTTC. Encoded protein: CSASMAGGPYNEQFF.